The 6 T cell receptor beta chains presented below share a single source sample, sequenced in a study of CD8+CD57+ T cells in acquired aplastic anemia. Genomic DNA was employed as the template in profiling TCR beta VDJ and CDR3. MiXCR, run by TCRdb on the reads, gives a single entry per CDR3 protein. The table has approximately 170,000 distinct CDR3 sequences, about half seen once. Those patients picked for sequencing had displayed CD8+CD57+ cell expansion on flow cytometry. Material: sorted CD4+, CD8+, or CD8+CD57+ T cells (not recorded which) from PBMCs. These receptors were collected from a human donor with aplastic anemia.

J is TRBJ1-6 and V is TRBV2; TRBD1 might be the D (5 bases). Germline V CDR1 and CDR2: SNHLY, FYNNEI. Trimming cost V 2 bases and J 8 bases, with 16 bases left between them. CDR3 length: 16 amino acids. The CDR3 protein is CASSERDAFLDSPLHF. The CDR3 nucleotides read TGTGCCAGCAGTGAAAGGGACGCCTTTTTGGATTCACCCCTCCACTTT. The full variable domain, its missing parts supplied by reference TRBV2 and TRBJ1-6, is EPEVTQTPSHQVTQMGQEVILRCVPISNHLYFYWYRQILGQKVEFLVSFYNNEISEKSEIFDDQFSVERPDGSNFTLKIRSTKLEDSAMYFCASSERDAFLDSPLHFGNGTRLTVT.

In this sample, this clonotype turned up many times. V and J are TRBV20-1 and TRBJ1-1, with 11 nucleotides matching TRBD1. Germline CDR1 is DFQATT and CDR2 is SNEGSKA (reference sequence). The ends lost 6 bases at V and 5 bases at J; junction bases unmatched: 11. The CDR3 sequence is 15 residues long. The CDR3 region has the DNA TGCAGTGCAAAAAAGGACAGGGGGCGGTGGACTGAAGCTTTCTTT. It translates to CSAKKDRGRWTEAFF.

This clonotype was counted many times. Being one base from a much bigger clone, this may be a read error. This chain uses TRBV2 with TRBJ2-5, with D perhaps matching TRBD1 or TRBD2 (7 bases each). Per the germline V gene, CDR1 is SNHLY and CDR2 is FYNNEI. The CDR3 sequence is 13 residues long. CDR3 DNA sequence: TGTGCCGGCAGTGAAACAGGGGAGGGGACCCAGTACTTC. Its protein is CAGSETGEGTQYF. The full variable domain, with the rest looked up from reference TRBV2 and TRBJ2-5, is EPEVTQTPSHQVTQMGQEVILRCVPISNHLYFYWYRQILGQKVEFLVSFYNNEISEKSEIFDDQFSVERPDGSNFTLKIRSTKLEDSAMYFCAGSETGEGTQYFGPGTRLLVL.

Ten or more counts support this clonotype. The chain uses TRBV13 and TRBJ2-1, with D possibly TRBD2 on 6 matching bases. CDR1 is PRHDT, CDR2 FYEKMQ, per germline (reference sequence). The CDR3 is 15 residues long. V was clipped by 4 bases and J by 2 bases, with 12 bases between them. CDR3 bases: TGTGCCAGCAGCTCCCTAGCGACCCCCTACAATGAGCAGTTCTTC. Residues: CASSSLATPYNEQFF.

A few counts support this clonotype. This may be a read error, as it is one base from a much larger clone. V and J are TRBV20-1 and TRBJ2-7; D not certain. CDR3 length equals 14 residues. V was cut by 7 bases and J by 3 bases, with 19 bases left in between. The V gene's germline CDR1 is DFQATT and CDR2 SNEGSKA (reference sequence). The CDR3 loop reads CSEDPSGPNYEQYF. CDR3 bases: TGCAGTGAGGACCCATCTGGACCGAACTACGAGCAGTACTTC.

This rearrangement joins TRBV9 to TRBJ2-5, with D unresolved. The germline gives CDR1 SGDLS, CDR2 YYNGEE. This CDR3 is 13 amino acids long. Trimming left V 4 bases short and J 4 bases short, with 11 bases between. For the CDR3, the DNA is TGTGCCAGCAGCCCGACAAATTTAGAGACCCAGTACTTC. It specifies CASSPTNLETQYF.